This T cell receptor (beta chain) originates from a study of blood T cells in healthy people across ages. Points from the study as a whole: It was not possible, with unsorted PBMCs, to conclusively compare naive and antigen-experienced cells. Naive T cell percentage by flow cytometry tracked strongly with beta diversity.

With respect to this clonotype: The antigen remains unidentified. Its ends do not fully match the called genes, so a read error is possible.

A sample-barcoded 5' primer and a J-beta primer mix were used in a second PCR of about 7 to 12 cycles. TCRdb redid the calling of the 5' RACE reads with MiXCR, one entry per CDR3 protein. This sample has about 810,000 distinct CDR3 sequences, with around 36% found just once. The clonotype originates from a man aged 18-30 years in good health. The specimen sequenced was blood.

CDR3 sequence reads: CACRVQGFNYVYTF. The CDR3 region has the DNA TGTGCCTGCAGGGTTCAAGGGTTTAACTATGTCTACACCTTC. The chain recombines TRBV2 with TRBJ1-2, with D maybe TRBD1 (5 bases). This CDR3 is 14 amino acids long. Germline V lookup: CDR1 SNHLY, CDR2 FYNNEI.